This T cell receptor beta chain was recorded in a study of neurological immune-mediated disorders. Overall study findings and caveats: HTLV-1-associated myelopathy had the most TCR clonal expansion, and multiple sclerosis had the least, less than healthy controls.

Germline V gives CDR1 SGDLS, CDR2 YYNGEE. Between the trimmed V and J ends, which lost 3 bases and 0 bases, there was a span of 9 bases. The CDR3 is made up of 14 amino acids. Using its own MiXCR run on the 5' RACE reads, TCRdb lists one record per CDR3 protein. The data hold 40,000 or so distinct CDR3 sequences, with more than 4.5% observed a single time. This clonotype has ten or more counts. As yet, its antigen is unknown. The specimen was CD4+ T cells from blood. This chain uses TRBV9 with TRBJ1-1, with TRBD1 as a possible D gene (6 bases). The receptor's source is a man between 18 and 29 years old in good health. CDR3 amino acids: CASSGQVMNTEAFF. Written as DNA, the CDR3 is TGTGCCAGCAGCGGACAGGTGATGAACACTGAAGCTTTCTTT.